This T cell receptor (beta chain) was documented in a study of cytomegalovirus exposure and HLA in healthy donors. Findings and caveats of the study: CMV antigen specificity was confirmed in vitro for a few CMV-associated chains. The authors listed 150 or so TCR beta chains as cytomegalovirus-associated.

From germline, CDR1 is SGHNT and CDR2 YENEEA. The CDR3 runs 15 residues. Trimming left V 5 bases short and J 9 bases short, with 20 bases between. Details on this clone: Its antigen is unidentified.

The assay was immunoSEQ multiplex PCR, and TCRdb's table has in-frame clones only and misses some. The profile shows roughly 150,000 clones, almost 85% of them singletons. Separation from the 666-subject first cohort characterized the approximately 130-subject validation cohort, to which the donors belonged. Sequencing was performed on PBMCs. The rearrangement joins TRBV11-3 to TRBJ2-1; possible D gene TRBD2, 6 bases. This clonotype was obtained from a man aged 30-40 years in good health and CMV-seropositive. In DNA, the CDR3 is TGTGCCAGCAGCGTACTTAGCGGAATGAGTGCTGAGCAGTTCTTC. Amino acid sequence: CASSVLSGMSAEQFF.